Each of the 22 T cell receptor beta chains below was sequenced from the same sample in a study of T cell responses to AZD1222 COVID-19 vaccine. Some clones are missing from TCRdb's copy, which holds only in-frame ones; the method was immunoSEQ multiplex PCR. The sample has 150,000 to 200,000 clones; roughly 94% are singletons. The sample was peripheral blood, taken 28 days after the second AZD1222 dose. These receptors were taken from an adult who received the AZD1222 COVID-19 vaccine.

The genes are TRBV6-1 and TRBJ1-5, with D unclear. The CDR3 is 13 residues long. Between the trimmed V and J ends, which lost 3 bases and 9 bases, there was a span of 12 bases. The V gene's germline CDR1 is MNHNS and CDR2 SASEGT. CDR3 nucleotides: TGTGCCAGCAGTGAGAGCCCGGGCGGGCCCCAGCATTTT. Translated: CASSESPGGPQHF.

V is TRBV9 and J is TRBJ2-1; 11 nucleotides line up with TRBD2. This CDR3 contains 15 residues. V lost 3 bases and J lost 3; bases outside the gene matches: 2. Germline loops: CDR1 SGDLS, CDR2 YYNGEE. Here the CDR3 reads CASSEGLADYNEQFF. In DNA form, the CDR3 reads TGTGCCAGCAGCGAGGGACTAGCGGACTACAATGAGCAGTTCTTC.

This clone has only a few counts. CDR3 amino acids: CASSASTGSGNTIYF. DNA for the CDR3: TGTGCCAGCAGTGCCTCGACAGGGTCTGGAAACACCATATATTTT. This chain connects TRBV2 to TRBJ1-3; 7 bases fit TRBD1. The CDR3 spans 15 residues. V lost 4 bases to trimming and J lost 1 base; unmatched junction nucleotides: 4. CDR1 is SNHLY, CDR2 FYNNEI, per germline.

V gene TRBV12-3 or TRBV12-4 combines with J gene TRBJ1-1, with D unresolved. Trimming stripped 2 bases from V and 7 bases from J, with 8 bases between. This CDR3 region has 12 residues. CDR3 DNA: TGTGCCAGCAGTTTATGGCCGCTTGAAGCTTTCTTT. This codes for CASSLWPLEAFF.

The chain recombines TRBV6-5 with TRBJ2-1; D ambiguous. CDR1 and CDR2 from the germline V gene are MNHEY and SVGAGI. V was shortened by 7 bases and J by 4 bases, with 8 bases between the two germline ends. The length of the CDR3 is 12 residues. The CDR3 DNA follows: TGTGCCAGCACCAATCGGTACAATGAGCAGTTCTTC. This sequence encodes CASTNRYNEQFF.

J is TRBJ1-6 and V is TRBV7-9, with no clear D. Germline CDR1 and CDR2: SEHNR and FQNEAQ (reference sequence). The length of the CDR3 is 16 residues. With 0 bases removed from V and 6 bases from J, the gap between germline ends came to 12 bases. In DNA form, the CDR3 reads TGTGCCAGCAGCTTAGCGGGGTCAGCTTCTAATTCACCCCTCCACTTT. This sequence encodes CASSLAGSASNSPLHF.

The CDR3 coding sequence is TGTGCCTGGGCCCCAAGCCGGGGCGAGCAGTACTTC. It yields the protein CAWAPSRGEQYF. The V and J genes are TRBV30 and TRBJ2-7, with D perhaps TRBD2 (5 bases). The CDR3 covers 12 residues. Germline V gives CDR1 GTSNPN, CDR2 SVGIG (reference sequence). With 5 bases removed from V and 6 bases from J, the gap between germline ends came to 14 bases.

J is TRBJ1-4 and V is TRBV9; D call uncertain. In germline, CDR1 is SGDLS, CDR2 YYNGEE. Trimming took 4 bases from V and 4 from J, leaving 14 bases between them. This CDR3 is 15 amino acids long. CDR3 residues: CASSPLGWSNEKLFF. CDR3 DNA sequence: TGTGCCAGCAGCCCCCTTGGGTGGAGTAATGAAAAACTGTTTTTT. Using reference TRBV9 and TRBJ1-4 for the parts outside the CDR3, the full variable domain is DSGVTQTPKHLITATGQRVTLRCSPRSGDLSVYWYQQSLDQGLQFLIQYYNGEERAKGNILERFSAQQFPDLHSELNLSSLELGDSALYFCASSPLGWSNEKLFFGSGTQLSVL.

This sequence joins TRBV24-1 and TRBJ2-2, with 7 nucleotides matching TRBD1. The germline CDR1 and CDR2 sequences are KGHDR and SFDVKD. The CDR3 loop spans 17 amino acids. The V segment lost 5 bases and the J segment 0 bases; nucleotides outside the gene matches: 8. The CDR3 sequence: CATSGITGQTNTGELFF. CDR3 DNA: TGTGCCACCAGTGGAATTACGGGACAGACGAACACCGGGGAGCTGTTTTTT.

The chain employs TRBV27 and TRBJ2-3; tentatively, D is TRBD1 or TRBD2 (8 bases each). Germline CDR1 MNHEY, CDR2 SMNVEV (reference sequence). CDR3 size: 19 residues. Trimming took 8 bases from V and 3 from J, leaving 30 bases between them. CDR3 nucleotides: TGTGCCAGCGCGCCCGGGACAGGCTTGACGGGAGGGTTTACAGATACGCAGTATTTT. As protein: CASAPGTGLTGGFTDTQYF.

J is TRBJ2-1 and V is TRBV28; TRBD2 might be the D (6 bases). Trimming left V 5 bases short and J 6 bases short, with 17 bases between. Looked up from germline, CDR1 is MDHEN and CDR2 is SYDVKM. The CDR3 is made up of 15 amino acids. For the CDR3, the DNA is TGTGCCAGCAGTCCGGGACTCCACCCTACCAATGAGCAGTTCTTC. Translating it yields CASSPGLHPTNEQFF.

The chain carries TRBV7-2 and TRBJ2-3; D not certain. Trimming pared 5 bases from V and 0 bases from J, leaving 9 bases between. The CDR3 runs 14 residues. Per the germline V gene, CDR1 is SGHTA and CDR2 is FQGNSA. Here the CDR3 DNA reads TGTGCCAGCAGCGCCCTTAGTAGCACAGATACGCAGTATTTT. It codes for CASSALSSTDTQYF.

The chain has TRBV4-3 and TRBJ2-1, with TRBD2 matching 8 bases. The trim removed 0 bases at V and 7 bases at J, leaving 14 bases unmatched. CDR1 and CDR2 from the germline V gene are LGHNA and YSLEER. The CDR3 is made up of 18 amino acids. The DNA of the CDR3 is TGCGCCAGCAGCCAAGATACACCCAGCGGGAGTTTAGGTAATGAGCAGTTCTTC. It specifies CASSQDTPSGSLGNEQFF.

The chain couples TRBV5-5 to TRBJ1-2; TRBD1 matches at 9 bases. CDR3 length: 15 amino acids. With 4 bases clipped from V and 8 bases from J, the junction kept 12 bases outside the gene matches. CDR1 is SGHKS and CDR2 is YYEKEE in the germline V gene (reference sequence). In DNA, the CDR3 is TGTGCCAGCAGCACGGGACAGGGATCAGCGGGAGGCTACACCTTC. Its protein is CASSTGQGSAGGYTF.

The chain joins TRBV6-2 or TRBV6-3 to TRBJ2-7; 9 bases map to TRBD1. Losses at the gene ends were 4 bases for V and 2 bases for J; bases not matched to a gene: 9. CDR3 length: 16 residues. Germline V lookup: CDR1 MNHEY, CDR2 SVGEGT. The DNA of the CDR3 is TGTGCCAGCAGTTCCCCCTGGGACAGGGCAACCTACGAGCAGTACTTC. Translation gives CASSSPWDRATYEQYF.

This sequence joins TRBV6-6 and TRBJ1-6; possible D gene TRBD1, 6 bases. Germline CDR1 is MNHNY and CDR2 is SVGAGI (reference sequence). Trimming removed 5 bases at V and 0 bases at J, with 20 bases between. The CDR3 loop spans 19 amino acids. The DNA of the CDR3 is TGTGCCAGCAGTCCCTTGGGGGCTCCTATAAGCTCCTATAATTCACCCCTCCACTTT. Protein: CASSPLGAPISSYNSPLHF.

The gene calls are TRBV25-1 and TRBJ1-5; tentatively, D is TRBD1 (5 bases). CDR1 and CDR2 from the germline V gene are MGHDK and SYGVNS. This CDR3 has 14 amino acids. Trimming took off 3 bases at V and 6 bases at J, with 12 bases between the two ends. CDR3 nucleotide sequence: TGTGCCAGCAGTGACAATTGGGGCTGTCAGCCCCAGCATTTT. This translates into CASSDNWGCQPQHF. Full variable domain (rest looked up from reference TRBV25-1 and TRBJ1-5): EADIYQTPRYLVIGTGKKITLECSQTMGHDKMYWYQQDPGMELHLIHYSYGVNSTEKGDLSSESTVSRIRTEHFPLTLESARPSHTSQYLCASSDNWGCQPQHFGDGTRLSIL.

The chain links TRBV28 to TRBJ2-7, with D possibly TRBD1 on 5 matching bases. V lost 5 bases and J 0 bases, leaving 14 bases between the germline ends. CDR3 size: 15 residues. From germline, CDR1 is MDHEN and CDR2 SYDVKM. Written as DNA, the CDR3 is TGTGCCAGCAGTCCTTCTTCAGGGTTCTCCTACGAGCAGTACTTC. It encodes CASSPSSGFSYEQYF.

This sequence joins TRBV28 and TRBJ2-7; TRBD2 matches at 8 bases. J gave up 7 bases and V 6 bases, and 11 bases lay outside the gene matches. This CDR3 is 14 amino acids long. Germline CDR1 is MDHEN and CDR2 is SYDVKM. The CDR3 is CASSSPRGEREQYF. The CDR3 nucleotides read TGTGCCAGCAGCTCCCCGCGGGGGGAACGGGAGCAGTACTTC. The entire variable domain, with the rest obtained from reference TRBV28 and TRBJ2-7, is as follows: DVKVTQSSRYLVKRTGEKVFLECVQDMDHENMFWYRQDPGLGLRLIYFSYDVKMKEKGDIPEGYSVSREKKERFSLILESASTNQTSMYLCASSSPRGEREQYFGPGTRLTVT.

This chain connects TRBV28 to TRBJ1-1; D gene unclear. The CDR3 sequence is 12 residues long. Germline V gene sequence: CDR1 MDHEN, CDR2 SYDVKM. The V and J ends lost 3 bases and 10 bases respectively, with 12 bases between them. The CDR3 sequence: CASSFRALGAFF. For the CDR3, the DNA is TGTGCCAGCAGTTTCAGAGCCCTCGGAGCTTTCTTT.

This chain uses TRBV4-1 with TRBJ2-1; D unresolved. Germline loops: CDR1 MGHRA, CDR2 YSYEKL. The CDR3 spans 12 residues. V lost 4 bases to trimming and J lost 4 bases, with 5 bases between them. The CDR3 coding sequence is TGCGCCAGCAGCCTTGATTACAATGAGCAGTTCTTC. Translating gives CASSLDYNEQFF.

The CDR3 nucleotides are TGTGCCAGTAGTGGGACTAAGCAAGAGACCCAGTACTTC. This sequence encodes CASSGTKQETQYF. The genes are TRBV19 and TRBJ2-5; TRBD2 matches 7 bases. The CDR3 covers 13 residues. CDR1 is LNHDA, CDR2 SQIVND, per germline (reference sequence). V gave up 5 bases and J gave up 2 bases; unmatched junction bases: 2.